Listed below are T cell receptor beta chains from one sample, sequenced in a study of T cells expressing NK-cell markers. TCRdb re-called the 5' RACE reads, yielding one record per CDR3 amino acid sequence without DNA. The sample is made up of about 150,000 distinct CDR3 sequences, and the top ten hold over 35% of it. The sample comprised blood T cells: a sorted CD56 or NKG2C T cell subset, CD4+ or CD8+ T cells, or bulk PBMC T cells (not recorded which). Receptors originate from a woman aged 45-65 years in good health. CDR3s include the opening cysteine and the closing phenylalanine or tryptophan.

>TRBJ2-3|13|TRBV14
CASSLIAPDTQYF
>TRBJ1-4|14|TRBV5-5
CASSPGVGDEKLFF
>TRBJ2-1|19|TRBV5-1
CASSLGGDRAFYFYNEQFF
>TRBJ2-7|14|TRBV5-1
CASSQTGVHYEQYF
>TRBJ2-1|14|TRBV6-1
CASSGRNSYNEQFF
>TRBJ2-7|13|TRBV7-9
CASAGTGIWEQYF
>TRBJ1-4|16|TRBV29-1
CSVEEGRGATNEKLFF
>TRBJ2-2|15|TRBV12-3/TRBV12-4
CASSFRPGSTGELFF
>TRBJ2-4|15|TRBV2
CASSEETGGWDIQYF
>TRBJ1-1|13|TRBV4-1
CASSQGNVGEAFF
>TRBJ1-4|18|TRBV20-1
CSARDQGTGELGGEKLFF
>TRBJ2-2|14|TRBV27
CASSWDFYTGELFF
>TRBJ2-3|17|TRBV6-6
CASRRRRSDLTVGTQYF
>TRBJ2-7|14|TRBV30
CAWEGGQGTYEQYF
>TRBJ2-7|15|TRBV11-2
CASSSSAGSSYEQYF
>TRBJ2-5|13|TRBV4-1
CASSQDMEETQYF
>TRBJ2-3|16|TRBV11-2
CASSLLGRASTDTQYF
>TRBJ2-3|13|TRBV20-1
CSARSGVTDTQYF
>TRBJ2-1|14|TRBV7-6
CASSLRREVDEQFF
>TRBJ2-5|12|TRBV18
CASSPPGQRVYF
>TRBJ2-5|13|TRBV7-8
CASRPYMTETQYF
>TRBJ2-3|14|TRBV7-8
CASSLVTETDTQYF
>TRBJ1-5|14|TRBV19
CASSIRDSNQPQHF
>TRBJ2-5|14|TRBV5-6
CASSLGGTGETQYF
>TRBJ2-2|14|TRBV5-1
CASSSRQNTGELFF
>TRBJ2-1|17|TRBV27
CASSSSGPLTGYNEQFF
>TRBJ1-5|15|TRBV15
CATSRDTNSNQPQHF
>TRBJ2-4|15|TRBV20-1
CSARTSGSAKNIQYF
>TRBJ2-5|14|TRBV7-9
CASSSTEYQETQYF
>TRBJ2-1|14|TRBV19
CASSIRAGSNEQFF
>TRBJ2-2|17|TRBV3-1
CASSQDNGRVNTGELFF
>TRBJ2-2|14|TRBV5-1
CASSFGQGNGELFF
>TRBJ2-1|16|TRBV20-1
CSAPGVAGGSYNEQFF
>TRBJ2-3|16|TRBV11-2
CASSSGLGGSTDTQYF
>TRBJ1-1|14|TRBV20-1
CSASPGGGNTEAFF
>TRBJ2-3|16|TRBV12-3/TRBV12-4
CASSLSGTSGTDTQYF
>TRBJ2-2|14|TRBV24-1
CATSDLLIPGELFF
>TRBJ2-7|15|TRBV7-2
CASSNLAGGPYEQYF
>TRBJ2-2|15|TRBV7-7
CASSPGTSATGELFF
>TRBJ1-1|13|TRBV4-1
CASSQRGNTEAFF
>TRBJ2-3|14|TRBV5-1
CASSFTGAADTQYF
>TRBJ1-5|14|TRBV4-1
CASSPAGVYQPQHF
>TRBJ2-6|14|TRBV25-1
CASSGSSGANVLTF
>TRBJ1-2|15|TRBV10-3
CAISGTTPVLYGYTF
>TRBJ2-7|14|TRBV20-1
CSARDPGGNYEQYF
>TRBJ2-5|16|TRBV4-2
CASSQDKTTGPETQYF
>TRBJ2-1|15|TRBV5-1
CASSSPGTNYNEQFF
>TRBJ2-5|13|TRBV12-3/TRBV12-4
CASSFPNQETQYF
>TRBJ2-2|14|TRBV27
CASKWLAGAGELFF
>TRBJ1-1|15|TRBV20-1
CSARDPGSSNTEAFF
>TRBJ2-7|15|TRBV3-1
CASSPWGLADYEQYF
>TRBJ2-2|16|TRBV3-1
CASSQGRRGGTGELFF
>TRBJ2-7|14|TRBV29-1
CSVEVKTVGGEQYF
>TRBJ2-1|11|TRBV20-1
CSVLAGVEQFF
>TRBJ1-1|14|TRBV7-9
CASSLSQGGNEAFF
>TRBJ2-1|14|TRBV20-1
CSASSGRASNEQFF
>TRBJ1-1|11|TRBV29-1
CSVEAYTEAFF
>TRBJ2-3|15|TRBV5-1
CASSLYGDRTDTQYF
>TRBJ2-7|12|TRBV11-2
CASSHSKYEQYF